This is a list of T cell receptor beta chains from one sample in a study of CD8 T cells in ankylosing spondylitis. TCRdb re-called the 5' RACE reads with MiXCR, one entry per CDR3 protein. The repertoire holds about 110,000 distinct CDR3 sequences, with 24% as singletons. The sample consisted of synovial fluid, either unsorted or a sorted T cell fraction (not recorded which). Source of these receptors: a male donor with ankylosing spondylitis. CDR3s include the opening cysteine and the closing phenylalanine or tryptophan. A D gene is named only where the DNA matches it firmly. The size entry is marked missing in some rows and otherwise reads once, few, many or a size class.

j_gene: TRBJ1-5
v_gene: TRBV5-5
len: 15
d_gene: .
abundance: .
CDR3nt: TGTGCCAGCAGCCTCCGAAACGGAGGGGATCAGCCCCAGCATTTT
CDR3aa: CASSLRNGGDQPQHF

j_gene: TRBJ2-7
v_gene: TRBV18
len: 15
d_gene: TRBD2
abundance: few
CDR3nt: TGTGCCAGCTCACCGAAGCGGGAGTATCTCTACGAGCAGTACTTC
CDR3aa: CASSPKREYLYEQYF

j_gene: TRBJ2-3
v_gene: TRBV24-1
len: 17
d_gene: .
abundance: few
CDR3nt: TGTGCCACCAGTGACCAAGTCCCGGGACGAGGCACAGATACGCAGTATTTT
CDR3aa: CATSDQVPGRGTDTQYF

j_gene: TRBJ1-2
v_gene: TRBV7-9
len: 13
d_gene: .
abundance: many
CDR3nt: TGTGCCAGCAGCCCCCCAGGGTTTACTGGCTACACCTTC
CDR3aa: CASSPPGFTGYTF

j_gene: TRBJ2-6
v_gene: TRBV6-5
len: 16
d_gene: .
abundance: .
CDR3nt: TGTACCAGCAGCTACTCCACAGGGTCAGGGGCCAACGTCCTGACTTTC
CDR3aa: CTSSYSTGSGANVLTF

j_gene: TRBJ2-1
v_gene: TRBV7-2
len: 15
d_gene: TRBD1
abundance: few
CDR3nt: TGTGCCAGCAGCGCGCTGGGACAGGGAATCAATGAGCAGTTCTTC
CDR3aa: CASSALGQGINEQFF

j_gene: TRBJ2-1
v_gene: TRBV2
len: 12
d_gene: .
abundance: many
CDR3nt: TGTGCCAGCAGGGGACTTTACAATGAGCAGTTCTTC
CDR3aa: CASRGLYNEQFF

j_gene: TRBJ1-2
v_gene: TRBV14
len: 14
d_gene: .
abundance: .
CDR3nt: TGTGCCAGCAGCCCCACGACGGGATCCTATGGCTACACCTTC
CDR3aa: CASSPTTGSYGYTF

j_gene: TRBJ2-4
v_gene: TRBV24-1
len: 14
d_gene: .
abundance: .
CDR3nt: TGTGCCACCAGTGTGCGGCAAAGTGGAGACATTCAGTACTTC
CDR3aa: CATSVRQSGDIQYF

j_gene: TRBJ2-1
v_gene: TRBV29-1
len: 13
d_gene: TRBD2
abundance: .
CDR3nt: TGCAGCGTCTACCTCGGCGGGGGAGAGGAGCATTTCTTC
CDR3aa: CSVYLGGGEEHFF

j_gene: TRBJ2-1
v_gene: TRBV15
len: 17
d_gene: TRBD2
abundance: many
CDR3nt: TGTGCCACCAGCAGAGAGGGGGGGTATGGCTCCTACAATGAGCAGTTCTTC
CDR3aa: CATSREGGYGSYNEQFF

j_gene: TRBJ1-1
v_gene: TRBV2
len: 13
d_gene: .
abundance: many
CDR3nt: TGTGCCACCGAAACAGGGTTTGACACTGAAGCTTTCTTT
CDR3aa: CATETGFDTEAFF

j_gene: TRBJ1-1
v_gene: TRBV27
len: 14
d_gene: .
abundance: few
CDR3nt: TGTGCCAGCAGTTTACGGTTTGTGAACACTGAAGCTTTCTTT
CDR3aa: CASSLRFVNTEAFF

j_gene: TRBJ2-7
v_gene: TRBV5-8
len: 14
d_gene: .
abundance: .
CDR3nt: TGTGCCAGCAGCCTCCTCACAAGGAGCTACGAGCAGTACTTC
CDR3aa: CASSLLTRSYEQYF

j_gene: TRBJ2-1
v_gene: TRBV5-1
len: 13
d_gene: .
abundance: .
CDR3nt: TGCGCCAGCAGCCCGCTTGGTTTAGCGGAGCAGTTCTTC
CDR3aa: CASSPLGLAEQFF

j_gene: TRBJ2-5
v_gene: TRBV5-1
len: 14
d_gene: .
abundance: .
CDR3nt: TGCGCCAGCAGCTGGGGGACATCACAAGAGACCCAGTACTTC
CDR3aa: CASSWGTSQETQYF

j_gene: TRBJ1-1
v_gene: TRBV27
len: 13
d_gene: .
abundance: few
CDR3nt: TGTGCCAGCAGTCCTTCTATGAACACTGAAGCTTTCTTT
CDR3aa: CASSPSMNTEAFF

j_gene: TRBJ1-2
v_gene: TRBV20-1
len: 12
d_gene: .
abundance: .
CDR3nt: TGCAGTGCTAGTTACGGAGTGGATGGCTACACCTTC
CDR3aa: CSASYGVDGYTF

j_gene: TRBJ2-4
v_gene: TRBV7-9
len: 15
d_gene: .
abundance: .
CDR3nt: TGTGCCAGCAGCTTGATAACTAGCAACCAAAACATTCAGTACTTC
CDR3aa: CASSLITSNQNIQYF

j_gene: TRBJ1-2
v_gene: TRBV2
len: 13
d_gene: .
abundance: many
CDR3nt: TGTGCCAGCAGAGAGGAGACAGGCTATGGCTACACCTTC
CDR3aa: CASREETGYGYTF

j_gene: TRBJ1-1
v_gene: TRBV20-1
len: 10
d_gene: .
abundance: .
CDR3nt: TGCAGTGCAATACACACTGAAGCTTTCTTT
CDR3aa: CSAIHTEAFF

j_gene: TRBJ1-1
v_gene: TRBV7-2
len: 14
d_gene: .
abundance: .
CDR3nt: TGTGCCAGCAGCAGGGGGTTGTCGGACACTGAAGCTTTCTTT
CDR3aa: CASSRGLSDTEAFF

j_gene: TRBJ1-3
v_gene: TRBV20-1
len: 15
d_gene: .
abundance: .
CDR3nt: TGCAGTGCTAGGGGCGAGGCCATCTCTGGAAACACCATATATTTT
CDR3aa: CSARGEAISGNTIYF

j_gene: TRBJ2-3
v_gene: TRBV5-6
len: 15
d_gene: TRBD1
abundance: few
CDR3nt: TGTGCCAGCAGCTTACAGGGGCAGAGCACAGATACGCAGTATTTT
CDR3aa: CASSLQGQSTDTQYF

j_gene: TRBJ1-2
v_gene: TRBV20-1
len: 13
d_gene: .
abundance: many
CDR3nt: TGCAGTGCTGACCCCCGCATCAACTATGGCTACACCTTC
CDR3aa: CSADPRINYGYTF

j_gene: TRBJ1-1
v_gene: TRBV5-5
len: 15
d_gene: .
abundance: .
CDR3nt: TGTGCCAGCAGCTTGTCTGAGGGATCGAACACTGAAGCTTTCTTT
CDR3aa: CASSLSEGSNTEAFF

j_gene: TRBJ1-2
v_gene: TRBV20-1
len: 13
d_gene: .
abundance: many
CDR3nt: TGCAGTGCTAGAGATCCATCTAACTATGGCTACACCTTC
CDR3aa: CSARDPSNYGYTF

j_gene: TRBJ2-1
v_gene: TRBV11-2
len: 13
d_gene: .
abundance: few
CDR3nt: TGTGCCAGCAGCTTAGTTCGAGCCAGTGAGCAGTTCTTC
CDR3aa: CASSLVRASEQFF

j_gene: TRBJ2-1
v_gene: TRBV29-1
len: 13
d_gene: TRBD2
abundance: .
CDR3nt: TGCAGCGTCCGACTAGCGGACTACAATGAGCAGTTCTTC
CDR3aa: CSVRLADYNEQFF

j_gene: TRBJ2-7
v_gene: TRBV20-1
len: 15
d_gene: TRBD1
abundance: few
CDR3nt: TGCAGTGCTAGGAGAGTGGGGGACAGGCCTTACGAGCAGTACTTC
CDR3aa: CSARRVGDRPYEQYF

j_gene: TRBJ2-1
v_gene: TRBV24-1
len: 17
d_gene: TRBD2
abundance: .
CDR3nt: TGTGCCACCAGTGCCTCAAGGTCGAGCGGGAGAAGGTATGAGCAGTTCTTC
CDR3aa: CATSASRSSGRRYEQFF

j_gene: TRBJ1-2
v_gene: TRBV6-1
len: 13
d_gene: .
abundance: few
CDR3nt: TGTGCCAGCAGCCGGGCGGGGAATTATGGCTACACCTTC
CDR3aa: CASSRAGNYGYTF

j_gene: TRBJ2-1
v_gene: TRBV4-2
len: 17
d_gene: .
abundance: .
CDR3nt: TGTGCCAGCAGCCAGCAGGGTGGTGGGGGAACGGACAATGAGCAGTTCTTC
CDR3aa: CASSQQGGGGTDNEQFF

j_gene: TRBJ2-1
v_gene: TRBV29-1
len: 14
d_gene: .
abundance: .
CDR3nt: TGCAGCGTTGAAGATCAGGCGGGGTTAAGTGAGCAGTTCTTC
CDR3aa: CSVEDQAGLSEQFF

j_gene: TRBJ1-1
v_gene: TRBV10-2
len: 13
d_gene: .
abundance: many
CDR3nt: TGCGCCAGCTTCGGGGGTTGGGACACTGAAGCTTTCTTT
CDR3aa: CASFGGWDTEAFF

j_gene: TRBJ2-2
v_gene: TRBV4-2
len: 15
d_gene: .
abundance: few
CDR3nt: TGTGCCAGCAGCCAAGAAATCGGGGCGGGCGGGGAGCTGTTTTTT
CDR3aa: CASSQEIGAGGELFF

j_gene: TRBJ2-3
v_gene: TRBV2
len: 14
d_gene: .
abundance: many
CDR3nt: TGTGCCAGCAGATCGACAGGCCAAAGGGATACGCAGTATTTT
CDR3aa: CASRSTGQRDTQYF

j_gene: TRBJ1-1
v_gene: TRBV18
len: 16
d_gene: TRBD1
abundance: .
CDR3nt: TGTGCCAGCTCACTTCAGGGACAGGGGAAAGACACTGAAGCTTTCTTT
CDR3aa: CASSLQGQGKDTEAFF

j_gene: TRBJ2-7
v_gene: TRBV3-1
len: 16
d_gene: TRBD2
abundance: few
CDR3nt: TGTGCCAGCAGCCACTCCGGAGCGGGAGGGGCCTACGAGCAGTACTTC
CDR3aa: CASSHSGAGGAYEQYF

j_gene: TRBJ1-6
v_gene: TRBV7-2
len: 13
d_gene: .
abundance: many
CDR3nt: TGTGCCAGCAATGTCAGGGCTAATTCACCCCTCCACTTT
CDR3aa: CASNVRANSPLHF

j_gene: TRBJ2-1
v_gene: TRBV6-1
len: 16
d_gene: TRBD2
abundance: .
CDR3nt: TGTGCCAGCAGGCCCTGGGGACTAGCGGGAGGGAATGAGCAGTTCTTC
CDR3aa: CASRPWGLAGGNEQFF

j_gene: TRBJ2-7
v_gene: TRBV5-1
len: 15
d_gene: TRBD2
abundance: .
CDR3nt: TGCGCCAGCAGTCCTACTAGCGGGAGTATCTACGAGCAGTACTTC
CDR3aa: CASSPTSGSIYEQYF

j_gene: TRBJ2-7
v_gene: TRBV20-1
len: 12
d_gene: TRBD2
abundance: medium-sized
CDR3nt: TGCAGTGCGGCTAGCGGGATCCACGAGCAGTACTTC
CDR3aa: CSAASGIHEQYF

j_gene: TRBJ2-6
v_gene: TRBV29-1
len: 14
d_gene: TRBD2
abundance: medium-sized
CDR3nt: TGCAGCGTCACCGGGGGGGTCTGGGCCAACGTCCTGACTTTC
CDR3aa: CSVTGGVWANVLTF

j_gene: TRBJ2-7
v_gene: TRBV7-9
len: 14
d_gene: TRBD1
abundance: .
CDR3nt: TGTGCCAGCAGCTTTTGGGACAGGGCATACGAGCAGTACTTC
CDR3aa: CASSFWDRAYEQYF

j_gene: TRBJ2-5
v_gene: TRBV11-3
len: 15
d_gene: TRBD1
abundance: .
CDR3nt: TGTGCCAGCAGCCCAGGGGGCGTGGGGCAAGAGACCCAGTACTTC
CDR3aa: CASSPGGVGQETQYF

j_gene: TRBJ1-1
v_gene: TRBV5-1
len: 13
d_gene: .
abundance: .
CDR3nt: TGCGCCAGCAGCTTGTTGCAGAACACTGAAGCTTTCTTT
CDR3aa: CASSLLQNTEAFF

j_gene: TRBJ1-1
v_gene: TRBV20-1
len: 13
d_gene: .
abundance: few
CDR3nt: TGCAGTGCTATGGAGGGTATGAACACTGAAGCTTTCTTT
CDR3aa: CSAMEGMNTEAFF

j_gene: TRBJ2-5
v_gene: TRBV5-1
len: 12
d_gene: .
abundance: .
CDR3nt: TGCGCCAGCGGAGGGCTCCAGGAGACCCAGTACTTC
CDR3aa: CASGGLQETQYF

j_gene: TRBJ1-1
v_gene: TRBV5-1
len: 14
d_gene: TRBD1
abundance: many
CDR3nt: TGCGCCAGCAGCTTTCGGGACAGGTTAACTGAAGCTTTCTTT
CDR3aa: CASSFRDRLTEAFF

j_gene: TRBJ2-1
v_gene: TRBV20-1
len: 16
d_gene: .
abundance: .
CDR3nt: TGCAGTGCTAGAGACCCTATAGGGAGCTCCTACAATGAGCAGTTCTTC
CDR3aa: CSARDPIGSSYNEQFF

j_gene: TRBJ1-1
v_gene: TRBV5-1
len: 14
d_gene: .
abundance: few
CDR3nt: TGCGCCAGCAGCTTGGCAGGGGATGACACTGAAGCTTTCTTT
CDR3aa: CASSLAGDDTEAFF

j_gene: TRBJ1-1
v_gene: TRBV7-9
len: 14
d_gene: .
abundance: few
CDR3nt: TGTGCCAGCAGCTTATCCCAGGGAGGCACTGAAGCTTTCTTT
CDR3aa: CASSLSQGGTEAFF

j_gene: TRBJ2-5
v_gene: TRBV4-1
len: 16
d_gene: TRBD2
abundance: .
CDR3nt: TGCGCCAGCAGCCAACTCGGGGGGAGGGCCCAAGAGACCCAGTACTTC
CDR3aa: CASSQLGGRAQETQYF

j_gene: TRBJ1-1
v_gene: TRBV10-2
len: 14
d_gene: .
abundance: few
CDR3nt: TGCGCCAGCACCGCCGGAGGGGTGAACACTGAAGCTTTCTTT
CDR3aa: CASTAGGVNTEAFF

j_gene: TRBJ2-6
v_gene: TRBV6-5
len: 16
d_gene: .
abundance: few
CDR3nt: TGTGCCAGCAGTTACCTGGACAGCTCTGGGGCCAACGTCCTGACTTTC
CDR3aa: CASSYLDSSGANVLTF

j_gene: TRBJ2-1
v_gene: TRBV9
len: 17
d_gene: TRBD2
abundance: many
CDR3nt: TGTGCCAGCAGCGCCTCACGGACTAGCGGGCCCTACAATGAGCAGTTCTTC
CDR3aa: CASSASRTSGPYNEQFF

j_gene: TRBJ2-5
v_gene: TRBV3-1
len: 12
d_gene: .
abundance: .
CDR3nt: TGTGCCAGCAGTGCATTCCAAGAGACCCAGTACTTC
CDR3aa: CASSAFQETQYF

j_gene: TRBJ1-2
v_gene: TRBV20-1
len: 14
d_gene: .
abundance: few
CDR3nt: TGCAGTGCTAGAGTGGCAGGTGCTAACTATGGCTACACCTTC
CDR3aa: CSARVAGANYGYTF